This T cell receptor (beta chain) stems from a study of control samples from healthy donors and cancer patients. Per the germline V gene, CDR1 is KGHDR and CDR2 is SFDVKD. The CDR3 totals 18 residues. Germline trimming cut 10 bases from V and 5 bases from J; bases unmatched to any gene: 21. Using immunoSEQ multiplex PCR, the repertoire was profiled, and TCRdb retains in-frame clones only, with some absent. The repertoire includes 100,000 to 120,000 clones, around nine tenths of them detected once, and around 4% sits in the top ten. The chain links TRBV24-1 to TRBJ2-5; 10 bases agree with TRBD1. Sequencing used PBMCs. This TCR was recovered from a woman aged 55-70 years with lung cancer. The CDR3 DNA follows: TGTGCCACGGGTTATGGCCGGGACAGGGGTTGGCAGTGGGAGACCCAGTACTTC. It encodes CATGYGRDRGWQWETQYF.